This T cell receptor (beta chain) was sequenced for a study of regulatory T cells in long-lasting Graves disease (dated by TCRdb to the early 2020s). Some background on the complete study: Newly diagnosed Graves' disease patients had taken antithyroid drugs for less than 3 months. Peripheral blood TCR sequencing and RNA sequencing compared persistent Graves' disease patients with newly diagnosed Graves' disease patients. A total of about 35 samples underwent TCR sequencing, from roughly 13 patients with persistent Graves' disease and 20 or so patients with newly diagnosed Graves' disease. The study took place in China and was registered as a clinical trial. General conclusions and limits of the study: As a limitation, the authors acknowledged that the small sample size may reduce accuracy. More public clonotypes were shared among persistent patients (approximately 3,000) than among newly diagnosed patients (roughly 1,000). TRBV28, TRBJ1-2 and TRBJ2-5 were preferentially used in persistent disease, while TRBV20-1 and TRBJ2-1 were favored in newly diagnosed disease. Sequencing and analysis were limited to the TCR beta chain. Compared with newly diagnosed patients, persistent Graves' disease patients had lower TCR Shannon entropy and fewer highly expanded clones, which suggests clonal expansion. Because the primary lesion, thyroid tissue, could not be accessed, the study looked at peripheral blood alone.

Deletion took 2 bases off V and 1 base off J, with a span of 8 bases between the germline ends. Including cysteine and phenylalanine, the CDR3 has 14 amino acids. Solely the CDR3 DNA is kept, with 42 bases framed from the first base. CDR1 and CDR2, per the germline V gene, are MGHDK and SYGVNS. In light of the paper, this sample's time point label describes: newly diagnosed GD, antithyroid drugs for less than 3 months. For both TCR sequencing and RNA sequencing, RNA was extracted from PBMCs in TRIzol. Graves' disease was diagnosed according to American Thyroid Association guidelines. Patients were recruited from an endocrinology department in Xi'an, China. Each patient gave approximately 9.7 milliliters of peripheral blood, collected in an EDTA anticoagulant tube. Ficoll Paque Plus density gradient separation was used to isolate PBMCs, and no additional T cell sorting was done. An Agilent 2100 Bioanalyzer and agarose gel were used to check RNA quality, and a NanoDrop 2000 was used to measure RNA concentration.

The protocol used for the library was multiplex PCR. Instrument used: Illumina HiSeq 4000. iRepertoire HTBI primers and Arm-PCR amplification of CDR3 regions were used to construct TCR beta libraries. Gel purification was performed on PCR products prior to sequencing. Regarding the original processing steps: A total of around 66 TRBV and about 13 TRBJ segments were identified across samples and were used for gene usage analysis of CDR3 amino acid clonotypes. Filtered high-quality paired reads were merged into contigs using COPE and FqMerger. BLAST was used to align contigs to the IMGT TRBV, TRBD and TRBJ reference genes, and CDR3 was defined following IMGT. Highly expanded clones were defined as clonotypes with a frequency above 0.1%. Shannon entropy was used to measure repertoire diversity, and the Gini coefficient was used to measure V-J evenness. Clonotypes shared by more than one individual were considered public. TCRdb trimmed the raw reads at Q25, called clones with MiXCR and kept productive beta chains. Under each unique CDR3 protein, matching rows form one entry showing the most common genes and DNA. The V and J calls follow TCRdb's processing rather than the paper's. The table for this sample lists about 450,000 distinct CDR3 sequences; roughly 15% of them were counted only once. The top ten clones comprise roughly 15% of the sample.

This clonotype was counted at least ten times. The target of this receptor is not known. No base qualities exist here, and no much larger clone lies one base off it. Separately, the same data were catalogued under a study of T cells in Graves' hyperthyroidism and ophthalmopathy. Reported in the second study: Graves' hyperthyroidism was defined as stable when no progression to ophthalmopathy occurred over 18 months of follow-up. The hyperthyroidism patients were between 18 and 65 years old and newly diagnosed, with a disease duration of less than 2 months. The study excluded patients with uncontrolled infections, other autoimmune diseases, pregnancy or lactation. Diagnoses relied on clinical symptoms, serum thyroxine and TRAb, thyroid ultrasound and orbital computed tomography. For the first round of RT-PCR on the TCR CDR3, the HTBI primer set was used together with the Qiagen OneStep RT-PCR kit. Most expanded thyroid clonotypes (frequency above 0.001) were also detected in blood, suggesting blood repertoires may reflect thyroid immune responses. A 13 V-J signature model separated ophthalmopathy from stable hyperthyroidism, with 87.88% sensitivity and roughly 84% specificity in cross-validation and 80%/75% in testing. In validation, progression to ophthalmopathy was predicted by the model with approximately 67% sensitivity and 72% to 80% specificity, a median of around 6.5 months before onset. To identify TCR V-J signatures that set the groups apart, the researchers used a discovery cohort of more than 95 patients, made up of 40 to 45 with Graves' ophthalmopathy and around 58 with stable Graves' hyperthyroidism. Prospective prediction of ophthalmopathy was tested in an independent validation cohort consisting of 18 hyperthyroidism patients and some 17 patients who later progressed to ophthalmopathy. The 100 or so discovery patients were randomly split 7:3 into training and test sets. In addition, the study compared T-cell repertoires in thyroid tissue and in blood from 6 or 7 Graves' hyperthyroidism patients. Following sampling, methimazole starting at 30 mg daily was given to hyperthyroidism patients, and high-dose intravenous methylprednisolone was given to ophthalmopathy patients. Libraries were constructed in a second round of multiplex PCR, after which size selection and purification were carried out. Libraries were sequenced paired-end with 100 bp reads on an Illumina HiSeq2000. Raw data were processed with SOAPnuke, discarding reads with adapters, uncalled bases, mean Phred below 15, or no exact constant-primer or identifier match. High-quality paired reads were merged with COPE v1.2.5, and unique nucleotide sequences were defined as clonotypes. MiTCR v1.1 was used to align the clonotypes against IMGT TRBV, TRBD and TRBJ reference segments. Only V-J combinations with frequency above 0.0001, covering 99% to 99.2% of repertoires, were analysed. A TCS score was defined as the ratio between F50 (clonal expansion) and ExV (chaos), using BLOSUM62-based TCRdist between CDR3 peptides within each V-J. Welch's t-statistics and random forest reduced 450 to 600 V-J features to fewer than 15, which were used in a naive Bayes classifier (R e1071). Sample size was not statistically predetermined, and investigators were not blinded to group allocation. According to the paper, TCR Vbeta CDR3 sequencing was carried out on 135 peripheral blood samples, which came from fewer than 50 ophthalmopathy, some 73 hyperthyroidism and about 17 progressor patients.

This clonotype was obtained from a woman in her forties or fifties with Graves disease. Donor details come from another sample of the same person, matched by shared clones. The rearrangement joined TRBV25-1 to TRBJ1-1, with no D gene named confidently. Specimen: peripheral blood mononuclear cells (PBMCs), collected at new diagnosis, from a patient treated with antithyroid drugs. CDR3 region: CASSEHVGNTEAFF. The sequence in DNA is TGTGCCAGCAGTGAACACGTTGGGAACACTGAAGCTTTCTTT.